These 32 T cell receptor beta chains originate from one sample sequenced in a study of vaccination and CD4 T cells after COVID-19. The study sequenced cultured CD4+ T cell DNA using the Oncomine TCR Beta short-read assay. TCRdb independently ran MiXCR on the PCR reads; one entry per CDR3 protein. The sample includes several thousand distinct CDR3 sequences, 50% of them seen just once. These receptors have no known antigen. Treatment denoted: roughly ten-day PBMC culture with coronavirus spike peptide pools or control peptides (ViraFEST assay). Gathered ahead of the COVID-19 pandemic (2011-2018) were the CD4+ T cells of the unexposed donor. The sequenced material came from CD4+ T cells from blood, cultured in vitro. The origin of the receptors is a human donor in good health.

This clonotype was observed a few times. The V call is TRBV6-5, the J call TRBJ1-2, with 8 bases fitting TRBD1. V lost 4 bases to trimming and J lost 8 bases; unmatched junction nucleotides: 12. This CDR3 comprises 15 residues. Germline CDR1 and CDR2: MNHEY and SVGAGI. As DNA, the CDR3 is TGTGCCAGCAGTTCCTTGGGACAGGCGGGCCTAGGCTACACCTTC. Encoded protein: CASSSLGQAGLGYTF.

This chain uses TRBV7-2 with TRBJ2-2, with D unclear. The CDR3 totals 13 residues. The V gene's germline CDR1 is SGHTA and CDR2 FQGNSA. Trimming took off 1 base at V and 2 bases at J, with 2 bases between the two ends. CDR3 region: CASSLGNTGELFF. Here the CDR3 DNA reads TGTGCCAGCAGCTTAGGAAACACCGGGGAGCTGTTTTTT.

This clonotype was found once. This rearrangement joins TRBV20-1 to TRBJ2-1; D is unclear. Trimming left V 3 bases short and J 8 bases short, with 11 bases between. The CDR3 is 12 residues long. The germline gives CDR1 DFQATT, CDR2 SNEGSKA (reference sequence). For the CDR3, the DNA is TGCAGTGCTAGGTCGACGGAAGATGAGCAGTTCTTC. Its translation: CSARSTEDEQFF.

The J gene is TRBJ1-5, the V gene TRBV29-1, with 10 bases lining up with TRBD1. Per the germline V gene, CDR1 is SQVTM and CDR2 is ANQGSEA. V lost 5 bases and J lost 7; bases outside the gene matches: 8. This CDR3 is built from 14 residues. CDR3 amino acids: CSVSGTGVDQPQHF. The CDR3 DNA reads as TGCAGCGTTTCCGGGACAGGGGTTGACCAGCCCCAGCATTTT.

This clonotype has just a few counts. This rearrangement joins TRBV5-1 to TRBJ1-1, with TRBD1 matching 7 bases. Trimming cost V 2 bases and J 4 bases; bases outside gene matches: 8. Germline V lookup: CDR1 SGHRS, CDR2 YFSETQ. The CDR3 is 15 residues long. The CDR3 DNA reads TGCGCCAGCAGCTTCCAGGGGGGACTGAGCACTGAAGCTTTCTTT. It specifies CASSFQGGLSTEAFF.

The gene calls are TRBV28 and TRBJ1-2; D gene unclear. The V gene's germline CDR1 is MDHEN and CDR2 SYDVKM. This CDR3 is built from 13 residues. V lost 3 bases and J lost 2, with 7 bases in between. The CDR3, as DNA: TGTGCCAGCAGTTTTGACACAAACTATGGCTACACCTTC. Residues: CASSFDTNYGYTF.

This chain uses TRBV5-1 with TRBJ2-1; 9 bases match TRBD1. This CDR3 is built from 15 residues. With V trimmed by 0 bases and J by 4 bases, 2 bases remained unmatched. The germline gives CDR1 SGHRS, CDR2 YFSETQ. DNA of the CDR3: TGCGCCAGCAGCTTGGGGGACAGGGATTACAATGAGCAGTTCTTC. It is translated as CASSLGDRDYNEQFF.

This clonotype appeared a few times. The chain combines TRBV6-1 with TRBJ1-2, with D maybe TRBD1 (6 bases). This CDR3 region has 16 residues. Germline V gene lookup returns CDR1 MNHNS and CDR2 SASEGT. Trimming stripped 7 bases from V and 4 bases from J, with 22 bases between. CDR3 amino acids: CASNEMGADSPYGYTF. Written as DNA, the CDR3 is TGTGCCAGCAACGAAATGGGGGCTGACAGTCCCTATGGCTACACCTTC.

The gene calls are TRBV7-8 and TRBJ1-1, with D perhaps TRBD1 (5 bases). Germline assignment: CDR1 SGHVS and CDR2 FQNEAQ. The CDR3 contains 14 residues. The ends were cut back, 3 bases at V and 4 bases at J, with 12 bases in the middle. The CDR3 DNA follows: TGTGCCAGCAGCTTTATCGAGAGGGGCACTGAAGCTTTCTTT. Residues: CASSFIERGTEAFF. The variable domain in full, with the rest retrieved from reference TRBV7-8 and TRBJ1-1, is GAGVSQSPRYKVAKRGQDVALRCDPISGHVSLFWYQQALGQGPEFLTYFQNEAQLDKSGLPSDRFFAERPEGSVSTLKIQRTQQEDSAVYLCASSFIERGTEAFFGQGTRLTVV.

This clonotype occurred a few times. The rearrangement links TRBV6-5 to TRBJ2-3; the D gene is possibly TRBD2 (7 bases). V was pared by 2 bases and J by 9 bases, with 27 bases between. Germline CDR1 reads MNHEY; CDR2 reads SVGAGI. CDR3 length: 18 residues. The CDR3 bases are TGTGCCAGCAGTTACCCCCTCTCCTGGGGGGGCGTATATGTAACGCAGTATTTT. This translates into CASSYPLSWGGVYVTQYF.

V usage is TRBV12-3 or TRBV12-4 and J usage is TRBJ1-1; D gene ambiguous. This CDR3 has 13 residues. Trimming left V 4 bases short and J 3 bases short, with 9 bases between. As DNA, the CDR3 is TGTGCCAGCAGTTCGGACGGAGACACTGAAGCTTTCTTT. Its translation: CASSSDGDTEAFF.

This chain joins TRBV20-1 and TRBJ1-2; no clear D gene. CDR1 and CDR2 from the germline V gene are DFQATT and SNEGSKA (reference sequence). The CDR3 is 10 residues long. Trimming cost V 1 base and J 5 bases, with 2 bases left between them. The CDR3 coding sequence is TGCAGTGCTAGAGGGTATGGCTACACCTTC. Amino acids: CSARGYGYTF.

The V gene is TRBV30, the J gene TRBJ2-1, with 7 bases aligning to TRBD2. Germline lookup yields CDR1 GTSNPN and CDR2 SVGIG (reference sequence). The CDR3 totals 16 residues. Trimming cost V 0 bases and J 1 base; bases outside gene matches: 6. The CDR3 region has the DNA TGTGCCTGGAGTGTACCAGGGAGGGCATCCTACAATGAGCAGTTCTTC. This encodes CAWSVPGRASYNEQFF. Combining the CDR3 with reference TRBV30 and TRBJ2-1 gives the whole variable domain SQTIHQWPATLVQPVGSPLSLECTVEGTSNPNLYWYRQAAGRGLQLLFYSVGIGQISSEVPQNLSASRPQDRQFILSSKKLLLSDSGFYLCAWSVPGRASYNEQFFGPGTRLTVL.

The V call is TRBV7-8, the J call TRBJ1-5; D not resolved. Germline V gene sequence: CDR1 SGHVS, CDR2 FQNEAQ. The V gene lost 3 bases and the J gene lost 3 bases, with 6 bases spanning the gap. The length of the CDR3 is 13 residues. Here the CDR3 reads CASSFVNNQPQHF. Here the CDR3 DNA reads TGTGCCAGCAGCTTTGTGAACAATCAGCCCCAGCATTTT.

This CDR3 is CASSFPQATQYF. Here the CDR3 DNA reads TGTGCCAGCAGCTTCCCCCAGGCGACCCAGTACTTC. V usage is TRBV7-9 and J usage is TRBJ2-5, with D hard to call. CDR3 length equals 12 residues. Germline V CDR1 and CDR2: SEHNR, FQNEAQ (reference sequence). Trimming left V 3 bases short and J 7 bases short, with 9 bases between.

This sequence joins TRBV5-1 and TRBJ1-1; tentative D call: TRBD1 (6 bases). Trimming pared 4 bases from V and 2 bases from J, leaving 12 bases between. The CDR3 is made up of 14 amino acids. Germline CDR1 and CDR2: SGHRS and YFSETQ. The CDR3: CASSNGQPNTEAFF. DNA for the CDR3: TGCGCCAGCAGCAATGGACAGCCTAACACTGAAGCTTTCTTT.

The J gene is TRBJ2-3, the V gene TRBV7-7; D is perhaps TRBD2 (6 bases). Germline assignment: CDR1 SSHAT and CDR2 FNYEAQ (reference sequence). The CDR3 sequence is 15 residues long. Trimming pared 5 bases from V and 5 bases from J, leaving 17 bases between. The CDR3 nucleotides are TGTGCCAGCAGCCCTTCCGGGGGAGATTTAGATACGCAGTATTTT. Translated, it gives CASSPSGGDLDTQYF.

As concerns this clonotype: The junction departs from germline at one end; a sequencing error may be responsible. The genes are TRBV18 and TRBJ2-7; D possibly corresponds to TRBD1 (6 bases). This CDR3 has 14 amino acids. Germline assignment: CDR1 KGHSH and CDR2 LQKENI. This chain's CDR3 is CASSPQGTLVEQYF. As DNA, the CDR3 is TGTGCCAGCTCCCCACAGGGTACCCTAGTCGAGCAGTACTTC.

The chain recombines TRBV27 with TRBJ1-1, with TRBD1 as a possible D gene (5 bases). Germline CDR1 is MNHEY and CDR2 is SMNVEV (reference sequence). Between the trimmed V and J ends, which lost 8 bases and 1 base, there was a span of 14 bases. CDR3 length equals 14 residues. CDR3 DNA: TGTGCCAGCTCCGTAGGGGATACGAACACTGAAGCTTTCTTT. It translates to CASSVGDTNTEAFF.

The count of this clonotype is one. This chain uses TRBV9 with TRBJ2-3; 13 nucleotides line up with TRBD2. CDR3 length: 17 amino acids. The V and J ends lost 0 bases and 2 bases, in that order; junction bases with no gene match: 3. Germline CDR1 and CDR2: SGDLS and YYNGEE. The CDR3 sequence is CASSVGGLAGITDTQYF. Here the CDR3 DNA reads TGTGCCAGCAGCGTAGGGGGACTAGCGGGAATCACAGATACGCAGTATTTT.

The rearrangement uses TRBV7-2 and TRBJ1-1; a possible D gene is TRBD1 (5 bases). This CDR3 region has 16 residues. Germline V lookup: CDR1 SGHTA, CDR2 FQGNSA. V was shortened by 3 bases and J by 3 bases, with 17 bases between the two germline ends. CDR3 sequence reads: CASSFLVGPGDTEAFF. The CDR3 DNA follows: TGTGCCAGCAGCTTTCTAGTGGGGCCAGGTGACACTGAAGCTTTCTTT.

This clonotype occurred a few times. The CDR3 DNA reads TGCAGTGCTTCGACCCCCAATCAGCCCCAGCATTTT. It codes for CSASTPNQPQHF. This chain uses TRBV20-1 with TRBJ1-5; unclear D gene. Trimming took off 5 bases at V and 3 bases at J, with 8 bases between the two ends. Germline values: CDR1 DFQATT, CDR2 SNEGSKA (reference sequence). The CDR3 length is 12 residues.

The chain is built from TRBV11-2 and TRBJ1-2; TRBD1 might be the D (5 bases). The length of the CDR3 is 12 residues. V was clipped by 3 bases and J by 5 bases, with 7 bases between them. Germline lookup yields CDR1 SGHAT and CDR2 FQNNGV. CDR3 region: CASSFRGYGYTF. The CDR3 DNA reads TGTGCCAGCAGCTTTCGGGGGTATGGCTACACCTTC.

This clonotype has more than one count but fewer than ten. The genes are TRBV12-3 or TRBV12-4 and TRBJ2-7, with D unclear. There are 13 residues in the CDR3. The ends were cut back, 5 bases at V and 2 bases at J, with 10 bases in the middle. The CDR3 protein is CASSLGSPYEQYF. The CDR3, as DNA: TGTGCCAGCAGTCTTGGATCTCCCTACGAGCAGTACTTC.

The chain employs TRBV19 and TRBJ1-5; possibly TRBD1 for D (6 bases). The V and J ends lost 6 bases and 2 bases respectively, with 11 bases between them. CDR1 is LNHDA and CDR2 is SQIVND in the germline V gene (reference sequence). The CDR3 extends over 14 amino acids. CDR3 residues: CASSQGSGNQPQHF. The CDR3, as DNA: TGTGCCAGTAGCCAGGGGTCGGGCAATCAGCCCCAGCATTTT. Together with reference TRBV19 and TRBJ1-5, the CDR3 gives the full variable domain: DGGITQSPKYLFRKEGQNVTLSCEQNLNHDAMYWYRQDPGQGLRLIYYSQIVNDFQKGDIAEGYSVSREKKESFPLTVTSAQKNPTAFYLCASSQGSGNQPQHFGDGTRLSIL.

In its sample, this clonotype was seen a few times. The gene calls are TRBV6-4 and TRBJ2-2; D gene uncertain. This CDR3 comprises 15 residues. CDR1 and CDR2 from the germline V gene are MRHNA and SNTAGT. V gave up 4 bases and J gave up 3 bases, with 12 bases separating them. CDR3 in DNA: TGTGCCAGCAGTGCCGGGCAGGCAGACACCGGGGAGCTGTTTTTT. Its translation: CASSAGQADTGELFF.

This clonotype was seen a few times. The rearrangement joins TRBV27 to TRBJ2-5; D remains ambiguous. Germline V gene data show CDR1 as MNHEY and CDR2 as SMNVEV (reference sequence). The CDR3 contains 18 residues. Between the trimmed V and J ends, which lost 0 bases and 1 base, there was a span of 18 bases. This CDR3 reads CASSLSWPIPLLQETQYF. The CDR3 DNA reads as TGTGCCAGCAGTTTATCGTGGCCAATACCCCTACTCCAAGAGACCCAGTACTTC.

The sample holds a few counts of this clonotype. J is TRBJ1-1 and V is TRBV6-5; D is ambiguous. This CDR3 is built from 15 residues. Germline V gives CDR1 MNHEY, CDR2 SVGAGI. V lost 2 bases and J 5 bases, leaving 15 bases between the germline ends. CDR3 bases: TGTGCCAGCAGTTACAGGGCGAGGGTGAGGACTGAAGCTTTCTTT. The encoded protein is CASSYRARVRTEAFF.

This chain uses TRBV4-1 with TRBJ1-1; D gene uncertain. CDR3 length equals 15 residues. CDR1 is MGHRA and CDR2 is YSYEKL in the germline V gene. V was clipped by 0 bases and J by 4 bases, with 12 bases between them. CDR3: CASSQDWGGSTEAFF. For the CDR3, the DNA is TGCGCCAGCAGCCAAGACTGGGGTGGTAGCACTGAAGCTTTCTTT.

This clonotype has only one observation. The J gene is TRBJ1-5, the V gene TRBV11-2; TRBD1 might be the D (5 bases). The germline CDR1 and CDR2 sequences are SGHAT and FQNNGV. This CDR3 contains 15 residues. The V gene lost 0 bases and the J gene lost 7 bases, with 13 bases spanning the gap. The CDR3 DNA reads TGTGCCAGCAGCTTAGATCTGGGGGGAAACCAGCCCCAGCATTTT. This encodes CASSLDLGGNQPQHF.

V is TRBV19 and J is TRBJ1-5; 7 bases match TRBD1. Unmatched junction bases numbered 9, after V lost 10 bases and J lost 6 bases. CDR1 LNHDA and CDR2 SQIVND come from the germline V gene (reference sequence). The CDR3 consists of 13 residues. CDR3 sequence (DNA): TGTGCCACCACCGACAGGGAGCGTCAGCCCCAGCATTTT. It codes for CATTDRERQPQHF.

This chain joins TRBV27 and TRBJ1-2, with D possibly being TRBD1 (5 bases). Germline loops: CDR1 MNHEY, CDR2 SMNVEV (reference sequence). V lost 5 bases and J 3 bases, leaving 10 bases between the germline ends. This CDR3 spans 13 amino acids. CDR3 loop: CASSPQGYYGYTF. CDR3 DNA sequence: TGTGCCAGCAGTCCTCAGGGATACTATGGCTACACCTTC.